These 17 T cell receptor beta chains were all obtained from the same sample, sequenced in a study of blood T cell repertoires in COVID-19. This table comes from immunoSEQ multiplex PCR, and its TCRdb copy is limited to in-frame clones, with some not included. The sample records 65,000 or so clones, approximately 80% being singletons. The sequenced sample was peripheral blood. The receptors derive from a woman in her 70s with acute or convalescent COVID-19.

The chain has TRBV7-9 and TRBJ2-4, with 10 positions matching TRBD1. After removal of 8 bases from V and 11 bases from J, the junction contained 9 bases not matched to a gene. This CDR3 contains 13 residues. Germline-derived CDR1 and CDR2 are SEHNR and FQNEAQ (reference sequence). For the CDR3, the DNA is TGTGCCAGCCAAAGGACAGGGGGGTTCTTTCAGTACTTC. Translation: CASQRTGGFFQYF. Variable domain in full (rest from reference TRBV7-9 and TRBJ2-4): DTGVSQNPRHKITKRGQNVTFRCDPISEHNRLYWYRQTLGQGPEFLTYFQNEAQLEKSRLLSDRFSAERPKGSFSTLEIQRTEQGDSAMYLCASQRTGGFFQYFGAGTRLSVL.

The V and J genes are TRBV5-1 and TRBJ2-7, with 11 bases lining up with TRBD2. Germline CDR1 reads SGHRS; CDR2 reads YFSETQ. The ends lost 4 bases at V and 2 bases at J; junction bases unmatched: 14. The CDR3 runs to 18 residues. The CDR3 region has the DNA TGCGCCAGCAGCGGCCGAGCGGCTAGCGGGAGGAACCCCTACGAGCAGTACTTC. It encodes CASSGRAASGRNPYEQYF.

The V call is TRBV7-9, the J call TRBJ2-5, with 9 nucleotides matching TRBD1. Trimming removed 6 bases from V and 2 bases from J; junction bases left unmatched: 4. This CDR3 comprises 14 residues. Germline CDR1 is SEHNR and CDR2 is FQNEAQ (reference sequence). Written as DNA, the CDR3 is TGTGCCAGCAGTAGAGGGACAGGGCAAGAGACCCAGTACTTC. Its translation: CASSRGTGQETQYF.

The rearrangement joins TRBV27 to TRBJ1-2; tentatively, D is TRBD1 (5 bases). Germline values: CDR1 MNHEY, CDR2 SMNVEV (reference sequence). This CDR3 region has 15 residues. Between the trimmed V and J ends, which lost 6 bases and 1 base, there was a span of 15 bases. In DNA form, the CDR3 reads TGTGCCAGCAGGGCCGGATCGGGACTTAACTATGGCTACACCTTC. Residues: CASRAGSGLNYGYTF.

This clone has just one count. The chain links TRBV5-6 to TRBJ2-7, with D tentatively TRBD2 (6 bases). CDR1 is SGHDT and CDR2 is YYEEEE in the germline V gene. This CDR3 has 14 residues. Trimming removed 4 bases at V and 3 bases at J, with 14 bases between. CDR3 sequence: CASSLGTDYYEQYF. The CDR3 bases are TGTGCCAGCAGCCTCGGGACGGACTACTACGAGCAGTACTTC. Supplemented by reference TRBV5-6 and TRBJ2-7, the full variable domain reads DAGVTQSPTHLIKTRGQQVTLRCSPKSGHDTVSWYQQALGQGPQFIFQYYEEEERQRGNFPDRFSGHQFPNYSSELNVNALLLGDSALYLCASSLGTDYYEQYFGPGTRLTVT.

This clone was counted between two and nine times. This rearrangement joins TRBV7-9 to TRBJ2-3; TRBD2 matches 10 bases. The V and J ends lost 5 bases and 4 bases, in that order; junction bases with no gene match: 6. The V gene's germline CDR1 is SEHNR and CDR2 FQNEAQ (reference sequence). The length of the CDR3 is 15 residues. In nucleotides, the CDR3 is TGTGCCAGCAGCCAGGGACTAGCGTTCTCAGATACGCAGTATTTT. Residues: CASSQGLAFSDTQYF.

This clone was seen only a few times. This rearrangement joins TRBV5-4 to TRBJ2-1; 9 nucleotides agree with TRBD2. The CDR3 totals 16 residues. V lost 5 bases to trimming and J lost 3 bases; unmatched junction nucleotides: 9. Germline CDR1 reads SGHNT; CDR2 reads YYREEE (reference sequence). The CDR3 loop is CASRSQRGDHYNEQFF. The DNA of the CDR3 is TGTGCCAGCAGATCCCAGCGGGGGGACCACTACAATGAGCAGTTCTTC.

The chain uses TRBV25-1 and TRBJ2-2; D perhaps matches TRBD2 (6 bases). The V gene lost 1 base and the J gene lost 6 bases, with 6 bases spanning the gap. The CDR3 runs 13 residues. Looked up from germline, CDR1 is MGHDK and CDR2 is SYGVNS. DNA of the CDR3: TGTGCCAGCAGTGAATGGGGGGCCGGGGAGCTGTTTTTT. Protein product: CASSEWGAGELFF. Together with reference TRBV25-1 and TRBJ2-2, the CDR3 gives the full variable domain: EADIYQTPRYLVIGTGKKITLECSQTMGHDKMYWYQQDPGMELHLIHYSYGVNSTEKGDLSSESTVSRIRTEHFPLTLESARPSHTSQYLCASSEWGAGELFFGEGSRLTVL.

The gene calls are TRBV3-1 (or the pseudogene TRBV3-2) and TRBJ1-2; 8 nucleotides align to TRBD1. The CDR3 extends over 15 amino acids. Germline CDR1 is LGHDT and CDR2 is YNNKEL (reference sequence). V dropped 2 bases and J dropped 6; count of bases not matched to a gene: 8. The CDR3 region is CASSQPGQGTHGYTF. The DNA of the CDR3 is TGTGCCAGCAGCCAACCTGGACAGGGTACTCATGGCTACACCTTC.

The gene calls are TRBV11-2 and TRBJ2-7, with 10 bases fitting TRBD2. The CDR3 runs 16 residues. The trim removed 1 base at V and 5 bases at J, leaving 8 bases unmatched. Germline values: CDR1 SGHAT, CDR2 FQNNGV. The CDR3 DNA reads as TGTGCCAGCAGCTTAGCAGGGGCTAGCGGGAGCGACGAGCAGTACTTC. This sequence encodes CASSLAGASGSDEQYF.

The rearrangement joins TRBV19 to TRBJ2-5, with a weak D call TRBD2 (5 bases). The CDR3 has 13 amino acids. CDR1 and CDR2 (germline): LNHDA, SQIVND (reference sequence). Between the trimmed V and J ends, which lost 1 base and 2 bases, there was a span of 5 bases. The CDR3 is CASSIGRQETQYF. The DNA of the CDR3 is TGTGCCAGTAGTATAGGGAGGCAAGAGACCCAGTACTTC.

The chain couples TRBV19 to TRBJ1-5; D is perhaps TRBD1 (6 bases). CDR1 LNHDA and CDR2 SQIVND come from the germline V gene (reference sequence). The CDR3 contains 14 residues. The germline V and J ends were trimmed by 7 bases and 2 bases, with 12 bases remaining between them. CDR3 DNA sequence: TGTGCCAGTATTAAGGACAGTGGCAATCAGCCCCAGCATTTT. Translating it yields CASIKDSGNQPQHF.

In DNA form, the CDR3 reads TGCGCCAGCAGCTTCGGGACTAGCGGGATTGATACGCAGTATTTT. It translates to CASSFGTSGIDTQYF. V usage is TRBV5-1 and J usage is TRBJ2-3, with 13 bases lining up with TRBD2. V trimming: 2 bases; J trimming: 6 bases; junction bases outside the gene matches: 3. The CDR3 covers 15 residues. Germline V gene sequence: CDR1 SGHRS, CDR2 YFSETQ.

DNA for the CDR3: TGTGCCAGTAGTGACGGGGGATTTTACGAAGAGACCCAGTACTTC. Translating it yields CASSDGGFYEETQYF. V usage is TRBV19 and J usage is TRBJ2-5, with a weak D call TRBD2 (6 bases). The CDR3 is 15 amino acids. V lost 5 bases, J lost 3 bases, and 16 bases lay in between. Germline lookup yields CDR1 LNHDA and CDR2 SQIVND (reference sequence).

The rearrangement joins TRBV7-2 to TRBJ1-6, with TRBD1 matching 7 bases. CDR3 size: 16 residues. Germline trimming cut 4 bases from V and 5 bases from J; bases unmatched to any gene: 8. Germline-derived CDR1 and CDR2 are SGHTA and FQGNSA. The CDR3 nucleotides read TGTGCCAGCAGCTACCGACAGGGATCTAATAATTCACCCCTCCACTTT. Amino acid sequence: CASSYRQGSNNSPLHF.

This clone was detected only a few times. The chain has TRBV2 and TRBJ2-1, with D possibly matching TRBD1 (5 bases). With 5 bases removed from V and 12 bases from J, the gap between germline ends came to 20 bases. The CDR3 is 14 amino acids. The germline V gene encodes CDR1 SNHLY and CDR2 FYNNEI. CDR3 in amino acids: CASSRSYLLRGQFF. The CDR3 bases are TGTGCCAGCAGTCGCTCATACCTGCTAAGGGGGCAGTTCTTC.

The chain uses TRBV6-2 or TRBV6-3 and TRBJ2-2; D not resolved. Germline V lookup: CDR1 MNHEY, CDR2 SVGEGT. The CDR3 covers 13 residues. Trimming took 6 bases from V and 1 from J, leaving 6 bases between them. CDR3 amino acids: CASSIGNTGELFF. As DNA, the CDR3 is TGTGCCAGCAGCATCGGGAACACCGGGGAGCTGTTTTTT.